The 16 T cell receptor beta chains reported below all come from one sample, sequenced in a study of OX40 agonist ivuxolimab in advanced cancers. Profiling relied on immunoSEQ multiplex PCR, and the TCRdb table lists in-frame clones only, not all of them. This sample has fewer than 55,000 clones, with around 87% found just once. The source material was CD4+ or CD8+ T cells sorted from blood, sampled in a trial of the OX40 agonist ivuxolimab. The receptors were sampled from an adult with an advanced solid tumor such as melanoma, head and neck, liver or kidney cancer.

The chain couples TRBV11-1 to TRBJ2-1; D call uncertain. V was shortened by 3 bases and J by 12 bases, with 15 bases between the two germline ends. The CDR3 contains 13 residues. In germline, CDR1 is SGHAT, CDR2 FQDESV (reference sequence). Here the CDR3 reads CASSFPFSVSQFF. In DNA, the CDR3 is TGTGCCAGCAGCTTCCCCTTTTCTGTGTCGCAGTTCTTC. Full variable domain (rest looked up from reference TRBV11-1 and TRBJ2-1): EAEVAQSPRYKITEKSQAVAFWCDPISGHATLYWYRQILGQGPELLVQFQDESVVDDSQLPKDRFSAERLKGVDSTLKIQPAELGDSAMYLCASSFPFSVSQFFGPGTRLTVL.

The rearrangement joins TRBV6-1 to TRBJ2-1; 8 nucleotides line up with TRBD2. J lost 3 bases, V lost 4 bases, and 5 bases had no gene match. The CDR3 loop spans 15 amino acids. In germline, CDR1 is MNHNS, CDR2 SASEGT. This CDR3 is CASSVPGGVYNEQFF. As DNA, the CDR3 is TGTGCCAGCAGTGTTCCCGGGGGGGTCTACAATGAGCAGTTCTTC.

This chain uses TRBV19 with TRBJ2-7, with TRBD2 matching over 9 bases. CDR3 size: 14 residues. V trimming: 7 bases; J trimming: 4 bases; junction bases outside the gene matches: 8. Germline CDR1 reads LNHDA; CDR2 reads SQIVND (reference sequence). In nucleotides, the CDR3 is TGTGCCAGTAAAAGTAGCGGGAGTGGGTACGAGCAGTACTTC. Residues: CASKSSGSGYEQYF.

The chain couples TRBV2 to TRBJ1-4; TRBD1 is a possible D gene (6 bases). From germline, CDR1 is SNHLY and CDR2 FYNNEI. Trimming pared 6 bases from V and 7 bases from J, leaving 15 bases between. This CDR3 is built from 14 residues. CDR3 loop: CASSAQGVSEKLFF. The DNA of the CDR3 is TGTGCCAGCAGCGCACAGGGAGTTAGTGAAAAACTGTTTTTT. Full variable domain (remainder filled in from reference TRBV2 and TRBJ1-4): EPEVTQTPSHQVTQMGQEVILRCVPISNHLYFYWYRQILGQKVEFLVSFYNNEISEKSEIFDDQFSVERPDGSNFTLKIRSTKLEDSAMYFCASSAQGVSEKLFFGSGTQLSVL.

This chain uses TRBV27 with TRBJ1-1; no clear D gene. From germline, CDR1 is MNHEY and CDR2 SMNVEV (reference sequence). V was cut by 0 bases and J by 2 bases, with 7 bases left in between. CDR3 length: 14 amino acids. CDR3 in amino acids: CASSLSPANTEAFF. CDR3 DNA sequence: TGTGCCAGCAGTTTATCACCGGCTAACACTGAAGCTTTCTTT.

The chain has TRBV25-1 and TRBJ2-2; perhaps TRBD2 as D (6 bases). Germline V gene lookup returns CDR1 MGHDK and CDR2 SYGVNS. This CDR3 comprises 12 residues. With 7 bases removed from V and 6 bases from J, the gap between germline ends came to 9 bases. The CDR3 loop is CASMWRAGELFF. CDR3 in DNA: TGTGCCAGCATGTGGAGGGCCGGGGAGCTGTTTTTT.

The chain employs TRBV27 and TRBJ2-2; D not certain. This CDR3 is built from 14 residues. The V end lost 3 bases, the J end lost 3 bases, and 8 bases lay between the germline ends. CDR1 MNHEY and CDR2 SMNVEV come from the germline V gene (reference sequence). In DNA, the CDR3 is TGTGCCAGCAGTTTTGGTCTGGACACCGGGGAGCTGTTTTTT. Its translation is CASSFGLDTGELFF.

This chain joins TRBV27 and TRBJ2-1; TRBD2 aligns across 8 bases. The CDR3 length is 15 residues. V lost 6 bases and J lost 4; bases outside the gene matches: 8. Per germline, CDR1 MNHEY and CDR2 SMNVEV (reference sequence). The CDR3 region is CASRKSGGAYNEQFF. CDR3 nucleotide sequence: TGTGCCAGCAGGAAAAGCGGGGGAGCATACAATGAGCAGTTCTTC.

The gene calls are TRBV9 and TRBJ2-3; D not resolved. CDR3 length: 16 amino acids. Germline loops: CDR1 SGDLS, CDR2 YYNGEE. V gave up 3 bases and J gave up 0 bases, with 14 bases separating them. The chain's CDR3 is CASSAHGGLSTDTQYF. DNA for the CDR3: TGTGCCAGCAGCGCCCACGGCGGCCTTAGCACAGATACGCAGTATTTT.

The chain recombines TRBV7-8 with TRBJ1-1; tentative D call: TRBD1 (6 bases). CDR3 length equals 14 residues. Trimming shortened V by 4 bases and J by 1 base, and 10 bases separated the two germline ends. The germline gives CDR1 SGHVS, CDR2 FQNEAQ. CDR3: CASSSDRRNTEAFF. CDR3 coding DNA: TGTGCCAGCAGCTCCGACAGGAGGAACACTGAAGCTTTCTTT. Together with reference TRBV7-8 and TRBJ1-1, the CDR3 gives the full variable domain: GAGVSQSPRYKVAKRGQDVALRCDPISGHVSLFWYQQALGQGPEFLTYFQNEAQLDKSGLPSDRFFAERPEGSVSTLKIQRTQQEDSAVYLCASSSDRRNTEAFFGQGTRLTVV.

The chain recombines TRBV7-3 with TRBJ2-6; TRBD1 matches at 8 bases. This CDR3 has 18 amino acids. CDR1 is SGHTA and CDR2 is FQGTGA in the germline V gene. Trimming cost V 4 bases and J 0 bases; bases outside gene matches: 8. This chain's CDR3 is CASSSGQGDFSGANVLTF. In DNA form, the CDR3 reads TGTGCCAGCAGCTCCGGACAGGGCGATTTCTCTGGGGCCAACGTCCTGACTTTC. The full variable domain, with the rest looked up from reference TRBV7-3 and TRBJ2-6, is GAGVSQTPSNKVTEKGKYVELRCDPISGHTALYWYRQSLGQGPEFLIYFQGTGAADDSGLPNDRFFAVRPEGSVSTLKIQRTERGDSAVYLCASSSGQGDFSGANVLTFGAGSRLTVL.

This sequence joins TRBV27 and TRBJ2-2; D is perhaps TRBD1 (6 bases). Germline V gene lookup returns CDR1 MNHEY and CDR2 SMNVEV (reference sequence). This CDR3 has 15 residues. Trimming took 2 bases from V and 4 from J, leaving 11 bases between them. The chain's CDR3 is CASSLAQGFTGELFF. The DNA for the CDR3 is TGTGCCAGCAGTTTAGCGCAGGGGTTCACCGGGGAGCTGTTTTTT.

The chain recombines TRBV6-5 with TRBJ2-2; D gene unclear. V dropped 7 bases and J dropped 0 bases, with 9 bases sitting between them. Germline CDR1 and CDR2: MNHEY and SVGAGI. The CDR3 length is 14 residues. CDR3 sequence: CASTVGPNTGELFF. CDR3 nucleotides: TGTGCCAGCACCGTAGGGCCGAACACCGGGGAGCTGTTTTTT.

The chain couples TRBV27 to TRBJ1-5; D is uncertain. The germline CDR1 and CDR2 sequences are MNHEY and SMNVEV (reference sequence). Trimming cost V 4 bases and J 0 bases, with 7 bases left between them. This CDR3 region has 14 residues. In DNA form, the CDR3 reads TGTGCCAGCAGTTGGGCGTATAGCAATCAGCCCCAGCATTTT. It codes for CASSWAYSNQPQHF.

The chain links TRBV4-3 to TRBJ1-2, with D possibly TRBD1 on 5 matching bases. CDR1 is LGHNA and CDR2 is YSLEER in the germline V gene. V lost 0 bases to trimming and J lost 6 bases, with 14 bases between them. The CDR3 length is 15 residues. The CDR3 DNA reads TGCGCCAGCAGCCAAGATCAGGGACGAGTTAATGGCTACACCTTC. It translates to CASSQDQGRVNGYTF.

V usage is TRBV27 and J usage is TRBJ2-7; unclear D gene. The CDR3 extends over 13 amino acids. Germline CDR1 reads MNHEY; CDR2 reads SMNVEV (reference sequence). Trimming took 4 bases from V and 2 from J, leaving 9 bases between them. The chain's CDR3 is CASSSTIAYEQYF. CDR3 nucleotides: TGTGCCAGCAGTTCTACAATAGCCTACGAGCAGTACTTC.